The rows below give T cell receptor beta chains drawn from one sample of a study of T cell responses to AZD1222 COVID-19 vaccine. Produced via immunoSEQ multiplex PCR; TCRdb's table is partial and in-frame only. The profile shows more than 150,000 clones, about 90% of them singletons. The sample in question was peripheral blood, obtained on day 0 of AZD1222 vaccination. Receptor source: an adult in good health. Each CDR3 is given with its conserved first and last residue. Some rows have no size entry. The others give once, few or many, or a class for an expanded clone.

CDR3: CASRAGSEQYF
size: .
V: TRBV2

CDR3: CASSFGGRSSYEQYF
size: .
V: TRBV5-4

CDR3: CASEDTSTNEKLFF
size: .
V: TRBV6-5

CDR3: CASSRDKINEKLFF
size: .
V: TRBV7-7

CDR3: CASSPGGPNEKLFF
size: .
V: TRBV7-2

CDR3: CASSLSRGTRNTGELFF
size: .
V: TRBV11-3

CDR3: CASSQRSGTSGVITYEQYF
size: .
V: TRBV7-9

CDR3: CASSRDRGSYGYTF
size: .
V: TRBV6-6

CDR3: CASREGTAQTEETQYF
size: .
V: TRBV28

CDR3: CASSTDRGVEKLFF
size: .
V: TRBV19

CDR3: CASGLGGLAGTDTQYF
size: .
V: TRBV12-5

CDR3: CASSYGGSSYNSPLHF
size: .
V: TRBV6-5

CDR3: CASTGTGEDYTF
size: .
V: TRBV28

CDR3: CASTLYGQPPGELFF
size: .
V: TRBV6-6

CDR3: CASSLRPSGSGETQYF
size: few
V: TRBV7-7

CDR3: CASSLAVAGLQETQYF
size: .
V: TRBV11-2

CDR3: CASSLRSNQPQHF
size: few
V: TRBV6-5

CDR3: CASSPLGIVGITEAFF
size: .
V: TRBV27

CDR3: CASSPGLGYEQYF
size: .
V: TRBV27

CDR3: CASTRDRSPLHF
size: few
V: TRBV12-3/TRBV12-4

CDR3: CASSPWGTGTSGSPYNEQFF
size: .
V: TRBV9

CDR3: CAGWGGPSSGNTIYF
size: .
V: TRBV28

CDR3: CASSHFGESTDTQYF
size: .
V: TRBV7-9

CDR3: CASSLERGGQTQYF
size: .
V: TRBV5-1

CDR3: CASSLDLTPGLAGVVNEQFF
size: .
V: TRBV11-2

CDR3: CASKRNNAGSQETQYF
size: .
V: TRBV7-9

CDR3: CASKTVDNSPLHF
size: .
V: TRBV6-5

CDR3: CASSLASQGPSYEQYF
size: .
V: TRBV7-2

CDR3: CASSQLAGVQETQYF
size: once
V: TRBV19

CDR3: CSASSLFEQFF
size: .
V: TRBV20-1

CDR3: CASSIGPGQGSHEQYF
size: .
V: TRBV19

CDR3: CASSFGRSNYGYTF
size: .
V: TRBV5-1

CDR3: CASSPGQLNTEAFF
size: .
V: TRBV19

CDR3: CASSQSGTGAHEQYF
size: .
V: TRBV3-1/TRBV3-2

CDR3: CASSAPSPMEQYF
size: .
V: TRBV10-1

CDR3: CAWSVFGSPGNTIYF
size: once
V: TRBV30

CDR3: CASLWGATDTQYF
size: .
V: TRBV10-1

CDR3: CASSTRQGANEQFF
size: .
V: TRBV19

CDR3: CASSPYTGELFF
size: .
V: TRBV11-3